This T cell receptor beta chain originates from a study of technical replicates of blood from a handful of donors. Germline-derived CDR1 and CDR2 are MNHEY and SMNVEV (reference sequence). V was cut by 6 bases and J by 0 bases, with 9 bases left in between. The CDR3 length is 15 residues. Clones were read by immunoSEQ multiplex PCR, and TCRdb kept only the in-frame ones, dropping some. The profile shows 60,000 to 75,000 clones, approximately 87% of them singletons. The V gene is TRBV27, the J gene TRBJ2-6; D is unclear. The sequencing input was PBMCs. The source of this sequence is a human donor in good health. Some clones in this sample may be carry-over from other donors' samples. The CDR3 region has the DNA TGTGCCAGCAGAAGACTGGCCTCTGGGGCCAACGTCCTGACTTTC. Translating gives CASRRLASGANVLTF.